This entry lists 8 T cell receptor beta chains sequenced from one sample in a study of beta chain features in type 1 diabetes. The study's findings and limits: Significant though moderate, a shortening of TCRB CDR3s appeared in all four CD4+ subsets of Type 1 diabetes patients.

These receptors have no identified antigens. Reverse transcription of all isolated RNA meant that expressed TCRB transcripts were sequenced. The repertoire was sequenced with immunoSEQ multiplex PCR; TCRdb's copy has only in-frame clones and lacks some. Counted here are a few hundred thousand clones, 9.5% to 10% occurring once; the ten biggest clones make up 0.45% to 0.65%. The sample taken for sequencing was central memory CD4+ T cells from blood. The receptors derive from a man under 40 with type 1 diabetes.

This clone has ten or more counts. The chain uses TRBV12-5 and TRBJ2-5; D is unresolved. This CDR3 spans 12 amino acids. Germline V CDR1 and CDR2: LGHNT, FRNRAP. Trimming removed 3 bases from V and 9 bases from J, with 11 bases in between. CDR3 loop: CASGFGLTSQYF. CDR3 DNA sequence: TGTGCTAGTGGTTTTGGCCTAACGTCCCAGTACTTC.

J is TRBJ2-2 and V is TRBV28; TRBD1 agrees at 8 bases. Germline CDR1 and CDR2: MDHEN and SYDVKM. V lost 6 bases and J lost 5; bases outside the gene matches: 8. The CDR3 totals 15 residues. CDR3 DNA: TGTGCCAGCAGGACACCTGGACAGGGAACCGGGGAGCTGTTTTTT. Translation: CASRTPGQGTGELFF.

This clone was recorded many times. The chain combines TRBV7-6 with TRBJ2-3; the D is unclear. In germline, CDR1 is SGHVS, CDR2 FNYEAQ. V was clipped by 6 bases and J by 4 bases, with 11 bases between them. The CDR3 sequence is 13 residues long. CDR3 in amino acids: CASSPRTPDTQYF. The CDR3 nucleotides read TGTGCCAGCAGTCCTCGGACCCCAGATACGCAGTATTTT.

The chain recombines TRBV7-9 with TRBJ2-2, with D maybe TRBD2 (6 bases). Germline CDR1 and CDR2: SEHNR and FQNEAQ (reference sequence). Trimming cost V 0 bases and J 1 base, with 15 bases left between them. This CDR3 contains 18 residues. CDR3 sequence reads: CASSLAFGRGLNTGELFF. As DNA, the CDR3 is TGTGCCAGCAGCTTAGCATTTGGGCGGGGTTTGAACACCGGGGAGCTGTTTTTT.

Points on this clone: A far larger clone is just one base off, so this is likely a read error. The chain joins TRBV4-2 to TRBJ2-2, with D possibly being TRBD2 (6 bases). The ends were cut back, 1 base at V and 5 bases at J, with 17 bases in the middle. The germline V gene encodes CDR1 LGHNA and CDR2 YNFKEQ. There are 17 residues in the CDR3. CDR3 in DNA: TGTGCCAGCAGCCAAGTTCCGCGGGCCCGGGGGACCGGGGAGCTGTTTTTT. Residues: CASSQVPRARGTGELFF.

This clone was observed a handful of times. The J gene is TRBJ2-5, the V gene TRBV6-4; 9 nucleotides line up with TRBD2. There are 17 residues in the CDR3. J was trimmed by 2 bases and V by 4 bases; bases with no gene match: 11. Per the germline V gene, CDR1 is MRHNA and CDR2 is SNTAGT. CDR3 sequence reads: CASSGARREGYQETQYF. CDR3 DNA sequence: TGTGCCAGCAGTGGTGCGAGGCGGGAGGGATATCAAGAGACCCAGTACTTC.

In its sample, this clone was seen many times. V is TRBV18 and J is TRBJ2-7; D is ambiguous. The germline CDR1 and CDR2 sequences are KGHSH and LQKENI. V lost 0 bases, J lost 5 bases, and 5 bases lay in between. This CDR3 is built from 12 residues. For the CDR3, the DNA is TGTGCCAGCTCACCACCGGGCAACGAGCAGTACTTC. Amino acid sequence: CASSPPGNEQYF.

This clone was seen only a few times. The rearrangement links TRBV7-9 to TRBJ2-3; weak D call: TRBD1 (6 bases). The CDR3 runs to 17 residues. The V gene lost 1 base and the J gene lost 6 bases, with 20 bases spanning the gap. CDR1 and CDR2 from the germline V gene are SEHNR and FQNEAQ (reference sequence). The CDR3 sequence is CASSLGGRGFSVDTQYF. The CDR3 nucleotides are TGTGCCAGCAGCTTAGGTGGTAGGGGGTTCTCTGTCGATACGCAGTATTTT.